A single sample gave rise to the 20 T cell receptor beta chains below, sequenced in a study of blood T cell repertoires in COVID-19. Only in-frame clones appear in the TCRdb table, and some are missing; sequencing was by immunoSEQ multiplex PCR. The table includes just over 650,000 clones, 80% to 90% detected once. The sequenced sample consisted of peripheral blood. The receptors were gathered from a woman under 30 with acute or convalescent COVID-19.

The rearrangement joins TRBV7-7 to TRBJ1-5; D is unresolved. CDR1 and CDR2 from the germline V gene are SSHAT and FNYEAQ (reference sequence). There are 13 residues in the CDR3. Trimming removed 3 bases from V and 5 bases from J, with 8 bases in between. This chain's CDR3 is CASSLGRHQPQHF. DNA for the CDR3: TGTGCCAGCAGCTTGGGCCGCCATCAGCCCCAGCATTTT. The full variable domain, rest sourced from reference TRBV7-7 and TRBJ1-5, is GAGVSQSPRYKVTKRGQDVTLRCDPISSHATLYWYQQALGQGPEFLTYFNYEAQPDKSGLPSDRFSAERPEGSISTLTIQRTEQRDSAMYRCASSLGRHQPQHFGDGTRLSIL.

V gene TRBV5-1 combines with J gene TRBJ1-6; 8 bases match TRBD1. The CDR3 is 16 residues long. The V gene end was trimmed by 4 bases and the J gene end by 10 bases; junction bases not matched to a gene: 13. Germline CDR1 SGHRS, CDR2 YFSETQ. The CDR3 coding sequence is TGCGCCAGCAGCCCAGAAAGCAGGGGGCAGTGGTCACCCCTCCACTTT. This gives the protein CASSPESRGQWSPLHF.

The V and J genes are TRBV11-2 and TRBJ1-1; perhaps TRBD1 as D (5 bases). V lost 6 bases and J 3 bases, leaving 20 bases between the germline ends. This CDR3 has 16 amino acids. Germline V gene data show CDR1 as SGHAT and CDR2 as FQNNGV. The CDR3: CASSLLGARGDTEAFF. As DNA, the CDR3 is TGTGCCAGCAGTCTTCTTGGCGCGCGGGGGGACACTGAAGCTTTCTTT. The complete variable domain, with remaining parts taken from reference TRBV11-2 and TRBJ1-1, reads EAGVAQSPRYKIIEKRQSVAFWCNPISGHATLYWYQQILGQGPKLLIQFQNNGVVDDSQLPKDRFSAERLKGVDSTLKIQPAKLEDSAVYLCASSLLGARGDTEAFFGQGTRLTVV.

The rearrangement joins TRBV4-2 to TRBJ2-3; D may be TRBD2 (7 bases). The V gene's germline CDR1 is LGHNA and CDR2 YNFKEQ. V gave up 1 base and J gave up 4 bases, with 12 bases separating them. This CDR3 is 15 amino acids long. The CDR3 DNA reads as TGTGCCAGCAGCCAAGTCGCGGGGGCCCCAGATACGCAGTATTTT. Translated: CASSQVAGAPDTQYF.

The chain employs TRBV28 and TRBJ1-5, with 10 bases identical to TRBD1. CDR1 is MDHEN and CDR2 is SYDVKM in the germline V gene. Trimming took 3 bases from V and 4 from J; bases not matched to a gene: 3. The CDR3 is made up of 15 amino acids. The CDR3 coding sequence is TGTGCCAGCAGTTTCGGGGACAGGGGAAATCAGCCCCAGCATTTT. This codes for CASSFGDRGNQPQHF.

The chain employs TRBV5-1 and TRBJ1-2; D may be TRBD1 (6 bases). CDR1 and CDR2 (germline): SGHRS, YFSETQ. There are 14 residues in the CDR3. Deletions cut 1 base from V and 4 bases from J, with 11 bases between. CDR3 sequence (DNA): TGCGCCAGCAGCTTGATTGGACAGCTCTATGGCTACACCTTC. It encodes CASSLIGQLYGYTF.

The CDR3 DNA reads as TGTGCCAGCAGTCCCCGTGGGACAGACAGTCCTAACTATGGCTACACCTTC. Encoded protein: CASSPRGTDSPNYGYTF. This chain connects TRBV6-4 to TRBJ1-2, with 7 bases fitting TRBD1. CDR3 length equals 17 residues. Germline assignment: CDR1 MRHNA and CDR2 SNTAGT. Germline trimming cut 5 bases from V and 0 bases from J; bases unmatched to any gene: 12.

This chain joins TRBV27 and TRBJ1-1; the D gene is possibly TRBD1 (6 bases). The ends were cut back, 7 bases at V and 3 bases at J, with 21 bases in the middle. The CDR3 loop spans 16 amino acids. Germline CDR1 and CDR2: MNHEY and SMNVEV (reference sequence). The DNA for the CDR3 is TGTGCCAGCATGGTTGTAGAGGGGGGGTCAGACACTGAAGCTTTCTTT. Amino acids: CASMVVEGGSDTEAFF.

This clone has a handful of counts. This CDR3 reads CASSSPTGEKFF. The CDR3 coding sequence is TGTGCCAGCAGCTCCCCGACAGGAGAGAAGTTCTTC. The chain has TRBV5-4 and TRBJ2-1; a possible D gene is TRBD1 (6 bases). V dropped 3 bases and J dropped 14 bases, with 15 bases sitting between them. Per the germline V gene, CDR1 is SGHNT and CDR2 is YYREEE (reference sequence). The CDR3 runs to 12 residues.

This rearrangement joins TRBV30 to TRBJ2-3; weak D call: TRBD2 (6 bases). CDR3 length equals 14 residues. Germline V gene sequence: CDR1 GTSNPN, CDR2 SVGIG (reference sequence). V dropped 6 bases and J dropped 4 bases, with 17 bases sitting between them. CDR3 bases: TGTGCCTGTGTCGCGGGGAGAGGGGCAGATACGCAGTATTTT. Translation: CACVAGRGADTQYF.

This chain uses TRBV10-3 with TRBJ1-2, with TRBD1 as a possible D gene (5 bases). CDR1 and CDR2 from the germline V gene are ENHRY and SYGVKD. This CDR3 has 14 amino acids. V was cut by 4 bases and J by 2 bases, with 11 bases left in between. CDR3 loop: CAISVLKGNYGYTF. In nucleotides, the CDR3 is TGTGCCATCAGTGTCCTGAAGGGGAACTATGGCTACACCTTC.

V and J are TRBV5-1 and TRBJ2-1; TRBD2 is a possible D gene (6 bases). V dropped 0 bases and J dropped 5 bases, with 21 bases sitting between them. CDR3 size: 18 residues. The germline gives CDR1 SGHRS, CDR2 YFSETQ. The CDR3 is CASSLVPSGRAYNNEQFF. The CDR3 DNA reads as TGCGCCAGCAGCTTGGTACCCAGCGGGCGTGCCTACAACAATGAGCAGTTCTTC. The full variable domain, in which reference TRBV5-1 and TRBJ2-1 provide the parts outside the CDR3, is KAGVTQTPRYLIKTRGQQVTLSCSPISGHRSVSWYQQTPGQGLQFLFEYFSETQRNKGNFPGRFSGRQFSNSRSEMNVSTLELGDSALYLCASSLVPSGRAYNNEQFFGPGTRLTVL.

The chain has TRBV19 and TRBJ1-2; D call uncertain. The CDR3 is 14 residues long. V was cut by 5 bases and J by 0 bases, with 10 bases left in between. Germline loops: CDR1 LNHDA, CDR2 SQIVND (reference sequence). The CDR3 region has the DNA TGTGCCAGTAGTGGCACGATCGCTAACTATGGCTACACCTTC. It is translated as CASSGTIANYGYTF. The entire variable domain, with the rest obtained from reference TRBV19 and TRBJ1-2, is as follows: DGGITQSPKYLFRKEGQNVTLSCEQNLNHDAMYWYRQDPGQGLRLIYYSQIVNDFQKGDIAEGYSVSREKKESFPLTVTSAQKNPTAFYLCASSGTIANYGYTFGSGTRLTVV.

V and J are TRBV9 and TRBJ1-2; D gene ambiguous. The V gene lost 4 bases and the J gene lost 4 bases, with 14 bases spanning the gap. This CDR3 contains 14 residues. CDR1 and CDR2 from the germline V gene are SGDLS and YYNGEE. The CDR3 DNA is TGTGCCAGCAGCCCAGAAACAGCTATCTATGGCTACACCTTC. Protein: CASSPETAIYGYTF. The complete variable domain, with remaining parts taken from reference TRBV9 and TRBJ1-2, reads DSGVTQTPKHLITATGQRVTLRCSPRSGDLSVYWYQQSLDQGLQFLIQYYNGEERAKGNILERFSAQQFPDLHSELNLSSLELGDSALYFCASSPETAIYGYTFGSGTRLTVV.

The rearrangement uses TRBV6-1 and TRBJ1-2; perhaps TRBD1 as D (6 bases). CDR1 MNHNS and CDR2 SASEGT come from the germline V gene. The germline V and J ends were trimmed by 2 bases and 3 bases, with 7 bases remaining between them. The CDR3 is made up of 13 amino acids. The CDR3 loop is CASSEYRDYGYTF. The CDR3 DNA follows: TGTGCCAGCAGTGAATACAGGGACTATGGCTACACCTTC.

CDR3 coding DNA: TGTGCCAGCAGTTTGGGACAGGGGGCAACTGAAGCTTTCTTT. Encoded protein: CASSLGQGATEAFF. The rearrangement uses TRBV6-5 and TRBJ1-1, with TRBD1 identical over 12 bases. This CDR3 spans 14 amino acids. Trimming removed 4 bases from V and 5 bases from J; junction bases left unmatched: 2. Germline lookup yields CDR1 MNHEY and CDR2 SVGAGI.

This clone is a singleton in its sample. The chain uses TRBV13 and TRBJ2-3; 9 positions match TRBD1. The trim removed 2 bases at V and 2 bases at J, leaving 8 bases unmatched. CDR1 is PRHDT, CDR2 FYEKMQ, per germline (reference sequence). This CDR3 comprises 17 residues. The CDR3 sequence: CASSLPTGGPSTDTQYF. CDR3 coding DNA: TGTGCCAGCAGCTTACCTACAGGGGGCCCCTCCACAGATACGCAGTATTTT. Supplemented by reference TRBV13 and TRBJ2-3, the full variable domain reads AAGVIQSPRHLIKEKRETATLKCYPIPRHDTVYWYQQGPGQDPQFLISFYEKMQSDKGSIPDRFSAQQFSDYHSELNMSSLELGDSALYFCASSLPTGGPSTDTQYFGPGTRLTVL.

The gene calls are TRBV27 and TRBJ1-4; 9 bases map to TRBD1. Germline-derived CDR1 and CDR2 are MNHEY and SMNVEV (reference sequence). Losses at the gene ends were 5 bases for V and 11 bases for J; bases not matched to a gene: 6. The CDR3 length is 13 residues. The CDR3 protein is CASSTQGAWKLFF. The CDR3 coding sequence is TGTGCCAGCAGTACACAGGGGGCTTGGAAACTGTTTTTT. The whole variable domain, filled in from reference TRBV27 and TRBJ1-4, reads EAQVTQNPRYLITVTGKKLTVTCSQNMNHEYMSWYRQDPGLGLRQIYYSMNVEVTDKGDVPEGYKVSRKEKRNFPLILESPSPNQTSLYFCASSTQGAWKLFFGSGTQLSVL.

The chain employs TRBV18 and TRBJ1-2, with D possibly matching TRBD1 (5 bases). The CDR3 has 15 residues. Trimming cost V 0 bases and J 7 bases, with 15 bases left between them. Germline CDR1 reads KGHSH; CDR2 reads LQKENI. This CDR3 reads CASSPPTKGRSGYTF. DNA of the CDR3: TGTGCCAGCTCACCACCTACTAAGGGGCGGAGTGGCTACACCTTC.

This chain uses TRBV7-2 with TRBJ1-5; D perhaps matches TRBD1 (6 bases). In germline, CDR1 is SGHTA, CDR2 FQGNSA. V was clipped by 5 bases and J by 4 bases, with 18 bases between them. The CDR3 length is 16 residues. CDR3 DNA sequence: TGTGCCAGCAGCCGGGGGGCGGCGGCGGGTAATCAGCCCCAGCATTTT. Translated: CASSRGAAAGNQPQHF.